The 16 T cell receptor beta chains below come from one sample, sequenced in a study of blood T cell repertoires in COVID-19. TCRdb keeps only in-frame clones here, not all; method: immunoSEQ multiplex PCR. Counted here are roughly 250,000 clones, under 85% occurring once; the ten biggest clones make up 0.87%. Sequencing used peripheral blood. The receptor set was obtained from a human donor with COVID-19, enrolled during active disease. The donor label of this sample is uncertain.

The J gene is TRBJ2-3, the V gene TRBV5-1, with TRBD2 identical over 11 bases. This CDR3 is built from 16 residues. Trimming removed 4 bases from V and 7 bases from J; junction bases left unmatched: 11. Looked up from germline, CDR1 is SGHRS and CDR2 is YFSETQ. CDR3 residues: CASSPGGGLAVYTQYF. For the CDR3, the DNA is TGCGCCAGCAGCCCTGGAGGGGGACTAGCGGTTTATACGCAGTATTTT.

The chain links TRBV27 to TRBJ2-3; 12 nucleotides agree with TRBD2. The germline V gene has CDR1 MNHEY and CDR2 SMNVEV (reference sequence). V dropped 2 bases and J dropped 5; count of bases not matched to a gene: 5. The CDR3 consists of 16 residues. The CDR3: CASSLGLAGGQDTQYF. DNA of the CDR3: TGTGCCAGCAGTTTAGGGCTAGCGGGAGGGCAAGATACGCAGTATTTT.

Here the CDR3 DNA reads TGTGCCAGCAGGAGGGGTGCTAGCGGGACTGAAGAGACCCAGTACTTC. This codes for CASRRGASGTEETQYF. J is TRBJ2-5 and V is TRBV2, with 9 bases aligning to TRBD2. V shed 6 bases and J 3 bases; nucleotides not matched to a gene: 11. The CDR3 runs to 16 residues. From germline, CDR1 is SNHLY and CDR2 FYNNEI.

This clone was found once. The chain is built from TRBV2 and TRBJ1-1; D unclear. The CDR3 has 10 residues. Germline V gene data show CDR1 as SNHLY and CDR2 as FYNNEI. Trimming cost V 9 bases and J 12 bases, with 14 bases left between them. The CDR3: CARSPDITFF. The CDR3 DNA reads TGTGCCAGGAGCCCCGACATTACTTTCTTT. Drawing the rest from reference TRBV2 and TRBJ1-1, the complete variable domain is EPEVTQTPSHQVTQMGQEVILRCVPISNHLYFYWYRQILGQKVEFLVSFYNNEISEKSEIFDDQFSVERPDGSNFTLKIRSTKLEDSAMYFCARSPDITFFGQGTRLTVV.

The rearrangement links TRBV18 to TRBJ1-5; 7 bases agree with TRBD1. The V gene end was trimmed by 5 bases and the J gene end by 7 bases; junction bases not matched to a gene: 11. CDR3 length equals 15 residues. Germline V gives CDR1 KGHSH, CDR2 LQKENI. Written as DNA, the CDR3 is TGTGCCAGCTCATCTCAGACAGGGAGTGCCCAGCCCCAGCATTTT. This translates into CASSSQTGSAQPQHF.

J is TRBJ2-2 and V is TRBV27, with no clear D. Germline values: CDR1 MNHEY, CDR2 SMNVEV (reference sequence). V dropped 4 bases and J dropped 3 bases, with 3 bases sitting between them. The CDR3 runs 12 residues. The CDR3 DNA follows: TGTGCCAGCAGTTCGGACACCGGGGAGCTGTTTTTT. It codes for CASSSDTGELFF.

The rearrangement links TRBV6-5 to TRBJ2-2; D possibly corresponds to TRBD1 (7 bases). CDR1 is MNHEY and CDR2 is SVGAGI in the germline V gene. V lost 6 bases and J lost 5, with 16 bases in between. The CDR3 has 15 residues. The CDR3 sequence: CASRVQTGRTGELFF. DNA of the CDR3: TGTGCCAGCAGAGTCCAGACAGGGAGGACCGGGGAGCTGTTTTTT.

The chain's CDR3 is CASSLLETQYF. The CDR3 DNA reads as TGCGCCAGCAGCCTTCTAGAGACCCAGTACTTC. This sequence joins TRBV5-1 and TRBJ2-5; D is unclear. Germline CDR1 and CDR2: SGHRS and YFSETQ. This CDR3 comprises 11 residues. Trimming removed 4 bases from V and 4 bases from J, with 5 bases in between.

V and J are TRBV29-1 and TRBJ1-1; D remains unclear. V lost 3 bases to trimming and J lost 4 bases, with 6 bases between them. This CDR3 is 11 amino acids long. The germline gives CDR1 SQVTM, CDR2 ANQGSEA. CDR3 sequence reads: CSVERSTEAFF. As DNA, the CDR3 is TGCAGCGTTGAGCGTTCCACTGAAGCTTTCTTT. Variable domain in full (rest from reference TRBV29-1 and TRBJ1-1): SAVISQKPSRDICQRGTSLTIQCQVDSQVTMMFWYRQQPGQSLTLIATANQGSEATYESGFVIDKFPISRPNLTFSTLTVSNMSPEDSSIYLCSVERSTEAFFGQGTRLTVV.

This rearrangement joins TRBV9 to TRBJ1-2, with D perhaps TRBD1 (5 bases). The CDR3 runs 13 residues. The germline V gene encodes CDR1 SGDLS and CDR2 YYNGEE. V was shortened by 2 bases and J by 6 bases, with 11 bases between the two germline ends. The CDR3 reads CASSVGPGDGYTF. The CDR3 DNA reads as TGTGCCAGCAGCGTGGGGCCTGGGGATGGCTACACCTTC.

The genes are TRBV30 and TRBJ1-4, with 8 positions matching TRBD1. In germline, CDR1 is GTSNPN, CDR2 SVGIG (reference sequence). There are 15 residues in the CDR3. Losses at the gene ends were 1 base for V and 4 bases for J; bases not matched to a gene: 5. CDR3 protein: CAWSGSGQGNEKLFF. For the CDR3, the DNA is TGTGCCTGGAGTGGCTCCGGACAGGGTAATGAAAAACTGTTTTTT.

This chain joins TRBV4-3 and TRBJ2-1, with 9 positions matching TRBD2. This CDR3 spans 17 amino acids. V was clipped by 1 base and J by 4 bases; unmatched bases: 8. The germline CDR1 and CDR2 sequences are LGHNA and YSLEER. The chain's CDR3 is CASSQGRSSGIYNEQFF. The CDR3 nucleotides are TGCGCCAGCAGCCAAGGGAGATCTAGCGGGATTTACAATGAGCAGTTCTTC.

The J gene is TRBJ1-1, the V gene TRBV10-3; weak D call: TRBD1 (5 bases). Germline CDR1 is ENHRY and CDR2 is SYGVKD. The CDR3 covers 15 residues. Trimming removed 2 bases at V and 3 bases at J, with 13 bases between. CDR3 region: CAISEATATHTEAFF. The CDR3 nucleotides are TGTGCCATCAGTGAGGCGACAGCTACCCACACTGAAGCTTTCTTT.

The rearrangement links TRBV18 to TRBJ1-2, with D perhaps TRBD1 (5 bases). The CDR3 is 17 amino acids. The V and J ends lost 3 bases and 2 bases respectively, with 19 bases between them. Germline V CDR1 and CDR2: KGHSH, LQKENI. The CDR3 nucleotides read TGTGCCAGCTCACCCAGCCCAGGGCCCCCCCCAAACTATGGCTACACCTTC. It specifies CASSPSPGPPPNYGYTF. The variable domain in full, with the rest retrieved from reference TRBV18 and TRBJ1-2, is NAGVMQNPRHLVRRRGQEARLRCSPMKGHSHVYWYRQLPEEGLKFMVYLQKENIIDESGMPKERFSAEFPKEGPSILRIQQVVRGDSAAYFCASSPSPGPPPNYGYTFGSGTRLTVV.

The V gene is TRBV20-1, the J gene TRBJ2-1; 10 bases map to TRBD2. CDR1 and CDR2 (germline): DFQATT, SNEGSKA (reference sequence). The J segment lost 4 bases and the V segment lost 3 bases, leaving 9 bases of the junction unmatched. The CDR3 runs to 16 residues. This CDR3 reads CSASGSSGSMYNEQFF. DNA for the CDR3: TGCAGTGCTAGTGGATCTAGCGGGAGTATGTACAATGAGCAGTTCTTC.

This clone was observed once. Other nucleotide sequences from this sample produce the same CDR3. V is TRBV7-2 and J is TRBJ2-3, with D hard to call. The CDR3 spans 13 residues. Germline CDR1 is SGHTA and CDR2 is FQGNSA. The V end was cut by 1 base, the J end by 3 bases, with 5 bases between. CDR3 sequence (DNA): TGTGCCAGCAGCTTAGATAGAACAGATACGCAGTATTTT. This codes for CASSLDRTDTQYF.